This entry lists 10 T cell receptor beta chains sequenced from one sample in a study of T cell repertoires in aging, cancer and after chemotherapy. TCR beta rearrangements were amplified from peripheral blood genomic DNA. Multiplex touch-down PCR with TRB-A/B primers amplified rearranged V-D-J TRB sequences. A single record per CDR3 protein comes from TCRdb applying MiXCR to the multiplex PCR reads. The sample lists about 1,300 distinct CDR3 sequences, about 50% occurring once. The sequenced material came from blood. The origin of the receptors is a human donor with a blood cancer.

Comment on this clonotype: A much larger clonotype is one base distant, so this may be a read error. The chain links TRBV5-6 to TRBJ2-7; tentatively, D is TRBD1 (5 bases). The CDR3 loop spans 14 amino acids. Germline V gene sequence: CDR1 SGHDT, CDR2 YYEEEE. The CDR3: CASSFRQSSYKQYF. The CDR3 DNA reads TGTGCCAGCAGCTTCCGACAGAGTTCCTACAAGCAGTACTTC.

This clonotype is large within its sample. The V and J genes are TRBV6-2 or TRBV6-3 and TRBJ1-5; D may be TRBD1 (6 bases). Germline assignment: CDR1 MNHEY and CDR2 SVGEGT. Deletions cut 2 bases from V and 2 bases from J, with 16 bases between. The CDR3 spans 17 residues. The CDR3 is CASSYRYRVKGNQPQHF. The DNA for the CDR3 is TGTGCCAGCAGTTACCGATACAGGGTTAAGGGCAATCAGCCCCAGCATTTT.

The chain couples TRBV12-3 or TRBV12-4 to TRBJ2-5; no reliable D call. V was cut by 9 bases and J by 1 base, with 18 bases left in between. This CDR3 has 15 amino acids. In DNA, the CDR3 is TGTGCCAGAATCTTAGGGCAGGCCCTCCAAGAGACCCAGTACTTC. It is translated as CARILGQALQETQYF.

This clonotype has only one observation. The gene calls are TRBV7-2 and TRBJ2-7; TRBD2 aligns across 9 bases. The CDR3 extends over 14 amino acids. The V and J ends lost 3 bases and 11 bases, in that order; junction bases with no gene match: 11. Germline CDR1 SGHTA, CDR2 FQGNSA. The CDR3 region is CASSFGGGVGGEYF. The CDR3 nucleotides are TGTGCCAGCAGCTTTGGCGGGGGGGTCGGTGGTGAGTACTTC.

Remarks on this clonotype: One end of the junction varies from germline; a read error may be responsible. DNA of the CDR3: TGTGCCAGCAGCTTATCATGGCCTAGCGGCTCCTACGAGAAGTACTTC. As protein: CASSLSWPSGSYEKYF. V gene TRBV11-1 combines with J gene TRBJ2-7; 7 bases match TRBD2. Germline CDR1 is SGHAT and CDR2 is FQDESV (reference sequence). The CDR3 length is 16 residues.

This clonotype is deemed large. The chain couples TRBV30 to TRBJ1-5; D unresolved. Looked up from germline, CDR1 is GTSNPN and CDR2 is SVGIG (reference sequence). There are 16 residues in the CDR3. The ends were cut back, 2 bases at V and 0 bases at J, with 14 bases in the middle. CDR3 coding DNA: TGTGCCTGGAGTTATTCCCGAATCAGTAGCAATCAGCCCCAGCATTTT. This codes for CAWSYSRISSNQPQHF.

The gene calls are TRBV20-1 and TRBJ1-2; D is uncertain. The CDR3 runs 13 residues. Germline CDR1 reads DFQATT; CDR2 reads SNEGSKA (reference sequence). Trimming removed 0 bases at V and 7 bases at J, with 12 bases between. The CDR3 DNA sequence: TGCAGTGCTAGAGACGACACAGTCGGTGGCTACACCTTC. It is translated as CSARDDTVGGYTF.

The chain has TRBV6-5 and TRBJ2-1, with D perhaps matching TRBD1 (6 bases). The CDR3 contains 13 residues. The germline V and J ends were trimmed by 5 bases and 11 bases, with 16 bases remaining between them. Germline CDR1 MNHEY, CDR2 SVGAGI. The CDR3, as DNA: TGTGCCAGCAGTGAAAGGGGTCAGGGGAAGCAGTTCTTC. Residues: CASSERGQGKQFF.

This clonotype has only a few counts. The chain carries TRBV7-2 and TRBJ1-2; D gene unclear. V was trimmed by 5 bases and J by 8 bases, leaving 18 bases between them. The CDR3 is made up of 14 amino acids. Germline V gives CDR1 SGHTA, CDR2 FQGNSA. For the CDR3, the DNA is TGTGCCAGCAGCCCTCGCACGGAAGCGGGGGGCTACACCTTC. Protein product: CASSPRTEAGGYTF.

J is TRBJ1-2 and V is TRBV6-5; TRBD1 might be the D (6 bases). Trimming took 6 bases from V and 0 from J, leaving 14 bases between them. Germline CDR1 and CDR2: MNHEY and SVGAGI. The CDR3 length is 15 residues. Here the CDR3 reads CASSQKGEANYGYTF. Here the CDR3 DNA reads TGTGCCAGCAGCCAAAAGGGGGAAGCTAACTATGGCTACACCTTC.